Below are 26 T cell receptor beta chains sequenced from a single sample in a study of blood T cell repertoires in COVID-19. Generated by immunoSEQ multiplex PCR, the TCRdb table keeps only in-frame clones and is missing some. Of 130,000 to 150,000 clones in the sample, about 79% were seen once. Sequencing was carried out using peripheral blood. The receptors were sampled from a woman of 80 years or more with acute or convalescent COVID-19.

This clone showed up many times. This rearrangement joins TRBV3-1 (or the pseudogene TRBV3-2) to TRBJ2-7; the match to TRBD1 covers 9 bases. From germline, CDR1 is LGHDT and CDR2 YNNKEL (reference sequence). This CDR3 is built from 16 residues. Losses at the gene ends were 0 bases for V and 5 bases for J; bases not matched to a gene: 8. DNA of the CDR3: TGTGCCAGCAGCCAAGACCACAGGGGGCGATTGGACGAGCAGTACTTC. Protein product: CASSQDHRGRLDEQYF.

The chain uses TRBV6-2 or TRBV6-3 and TRBJ1-1, with D unresolved. Germline V gene sequence: CDR1 MNHEY, CDR2 SVGEGT. Trimming took off 6 bases at V and 1 base at J, with 12 bases between the two ends. This CDR3 comprises 14 residues. The chain's CDR3 is CASSPNRQNTEAFF. CDR3 coding DNA: TGTGCCAGCAGCCCCAATAGACAGAACACTGAAGCTTTCTTT.

The V call is TRBV28, the J call TRBJ1-2; unclear D gene. The CDR3 totals 12 residues. Germline V lookup: CDR1 MDHEN, CDR2 SYDVKM. Trimming cost V 3 bases and J 3 bases, with 5 bases left between them. The CDR3 coding sequence is TGTGCCAGCAGTTTCGGGTACTATGGCTACACCTTC. Protein sequence: CASSFGYYGYTF.

This sequence joins TRBV12-5 and TRBJ1-1; D remains unclear. Germline V gives CDR1 LGHNT, CDR2 FRNRAP. V lost 1 base and J lost 7, with 13 bases in between. The CDR3 sequence is 14 residues long. CDR3 region: CASGLDGERGEAFF. The DNA for the CDR3 is TGTGCTAGTGGTTTGGACGGCGAACGAGGTGAAGCTTTCTTT.

The V and J genes are TRBV19 and TRBJ2-7; 8 nucleotides line up with TRBD1. This CDR3 contains 11 residues. With V trimmed by 5 bases and J by 7 bases, 1 base remained unmatched. The germline V gene has CDR1 LNHDA and CDR2 SQIVND (reference sequence). The CDR3 protein is CASSDRGEQYF. Written as DNA, the CDR3 is TGTGCCAGTAGTGACAGGGGAGAGCAGTACTTC.

This clone was observed once. The chain recombines TRBV7-2 with TRBJ2-3; 7 nucleotides agree with TRBD1. Germline CDR1 and CDR2: SGHTA and FQGNSA. V trimming: 7 bases; J trimming: 1 base; junction bases outside the gene matches: 11. The CDR3 is 16 residues long. The DNA of the CDR3 is TGTGCCAGCACTGTCGGGAACAGGGGAGGCACAGATACGCAGTATTTT. Protein: CASTVGNRGGTDTQYF.

The chain combines TRBV9 with TRBJ2-7; TRBD2 matches at 9 bases. Germline-derived CDR1 and CDR2 are SGDLS and YYNGEE. The CDR3 totals 15 residues. V shed 3 bases and J 2 bases; nucleotides not matched to a gene: 6. The CDR3, as DNA: TGTGCCAGCAGCGCGGGGACTAGCTTCACCTACGAGCAGTACTTC. This gives the protein CASSAGTSFTYEQYF.

CDR3 in DNA: TGTGCCAGCAGCCATCCCCGTCCCTCTGGGGCCAACGTCCTGACTTTC. This encodes CASSHPRPSGANVLTF. The V call is TRBV4-2, the J call TRBJ2-6, with unresolved D. The CDR3 covers 16 residues. The germline V gene encodes CDR1 LGHNA and CDR2 YNFKEQ. The V end was cut by 3 bases, the J end by 0 bases, with 9 bases between.

The V call is TRBV3-1 (or the pseudogene TRBV3-2), the J call TRBJ2-2; TRBD2 aligns across 12 bases. The V gene's germline CDR1 is LGHDT and CDR2 YNNKEL (reference sequence). This CDR3 is 17 amino acids long. The J segment lost 1 base and the V segment lost 6 bases, leaving 6 bases of the junction unmatched. CDR3 nucleotides: TGTGCCAGCAGATCACTAGCGGGGGGCGAGAACACCGGGGAGCTGTTTTTT. Residues: CASRSLAGGENTGELFF.

The chain combines TRBV24-1 with TRBJ1-4; D possibly corresponds to TRBD1 (6 bases). Per germline, CDR1 KGHDR and CDR2 SFDVKD. V lost 5 bases and J 11 bases, leaving 14 bases between the germline ends. CDR3 size: 13 residues. DNA for the CDR3: TGTGCCACCAGTGCTGGGCCTAGGGGGAAACTGTTTTTT. Amino acids: CATSAGPRGKLFF.

The V and J genes are TRBV19 and TRBJ1-5, with D possibly TRBD1 on 6 matching bases. CDR3 length equals 15 residues. Looked up from germline, CDR1 is LNHDA and CDR2 is SQIVND (reference sequence). V was cut by 4 bases and J by 5 bases, with 15 bases left in between. In DNA form, the CDR3 reads TGTGCCAGTAGTAGAACAGGGAACTTTGATCAGCCCCAGCATTTT. Translation gives CASSRTGNFDQPQHF.

V and J are TRBV7-2 and TRBJ2-2; 9 nucleotides line up with TRBD2. Germline CDR1 and CDR2: SGHTA and FQGNSA. The CDR3 is 16 residues long. V dropped 4 bases and J dropped 6; count of bases not matched to a gene: 9. As DNA, the CDR3 is TGTGCCAGCAGCTCTGCTAGCGGGGCTTGGTCCGGGGAGCTGTTTTTT. Its protein product is CASSSASGAWSGELFF.

In this sample, this clone turned up once. This rearrangement joins TRBV12-5 to TRBJ2-1, with 10 bases identical to TRBD2. Per germline, CDR1 LGHNT and CDR2 FRNRAP. The CDR3 contains 19 residues. V gave up 7 bases and J gave up 0 bases; unmatched junction bases: 15. The CDR3 DNA is TGTGCTAGTGTTCGGGGGGCTAGCGGGGGTCAGAGCTCCTACAATGAGCAGTTCTTC. As protein: CASVRGASGGQSSYNEQFF. Filled out from reference TRBV12-5 and TRBJ2-1, the complete variable domain reads DARVTQTPRHKVTEMGQEVTMRCQPILGHNTVFWYRQTMMQGLELLAYFRNRAPLDDSGMPKDRFSAEMPDATLATLKIQPSEPRDSAVYFCASVRGASGGQSSYNEQFFGPGTRLTVL.

The chain couples TRBV19 to TRBJ1-2, with TRBD1 as a possible D gene (6 bases). The CDR3 has 15 amino acids. Looked up from germline, CDR1 is LNHDA and CDR2 is SQIVND (reference sequence). The V and J ends lost 3 bases and 0 bases respectively, with 11 bases between them. This chain's CDR3 is CASSIDEGANYGYTF. The CDR3 bases are TGTGCCAGTAGTATTGATGAGGGGGCTAACTATGGCTACACCTTC.

The chain couples TRBV2 to TRBJ1-5; D perhaps matches TRBD1 (5 bases). The CDR3 spans 15 residues. V was cut by 4 bases and J by 0 bases, with 10 bases left in between. Germline CDR1 and CDR2: SNHLY and FYNNEI. This CDR3 reads CASSGVRVSNQPQHF. DNA for the CDR3: TGTGCCAGCAGTGGGGTCAGGGTTAGCAATCAGCCCCAGCATTTT.

This clone has a handful of counts. V and J are TRBV7-9 and TRBJ2-5; 8 bases are a match to TRBD2. The germline V gene has CDR1 SEHNR and CDR2 FQNEAQ (reference sequence). The CDR3 contains 14 residues. V shed 5 bases and J 5 bases; nucleotides not matched to a gene: 7. CDR3 sequence reads: CASSPGGASETQYF. In DNA form, the CDR3 reads TGTGCCAGCAGCCCCGGGGGGGCCTCGGAGACCCAGTACTTC. The full variable domain, its missing parts supplied by reference TRBV7-9 and TRBJ2-5, is DTGVSQNPRHKITKRGQNVTFRCDPISEHNRLYWYRQTLGQGPEFLTYFQNEAQLEKSRLLSDRFSAERPKGSFSTLEIQRTEQGDSAMYLCASSPGGASETQYFGPGTRLLVL.

The V and J genes are TRBV9 and TRBJ2-7; a possible D gene is TRBD2 (5 bases). The germline V gene has CDR1 SGDLS and CDR2 YYNGEE. V dropped 0 bases and J dropped 7 bases, with 14 bases sitting between them. This CDR3 has 14 amino acids. CDR3: CASSVVATEGEQYF. The CDR3 nucleotides are TGTGCCAGCAGCGTAGTCGCGACCGAGGGAGAGCAGTACTTC.

This chain joins TRBV6-5 and TRBJ1-5; the D is unclear. Between the trimmed V and J ends, which lost 4 bases and 4 bases, there was a span of 11 bases. CDR1 MNHEY and CDR2 SVGAGI come from the germline V gene. This CDR3 comprises 14 residues. CDR3: CASSFTGRNQPQHF. The CDR3 bases are TGTGCCAGCAGTTTTACCGGGAGGAATCAGCCCCAGCATTTT.

The rearrangement links TRBV6-5 to TRBJ1-2; D may be TRBD1 (5 bases). Deletions cut 6 bases from V and 4 bases from J, with 12 bases between. The germline V gene encodes CDR1 MNHEY and CDR2 SVGAGI. The CDR3 runs to 13 residues. The CDR3 bases are TGTGCCAGCAGGGGGCCAGCGGGCTATGGCTACACCTTC. Translating it yields CASRGPAGYGYTF.

V gene TRBV11-2 combines with J gene TRBJ2-2, with 9 positions matching TRBD1. The length of the CDR3 is 16 residues. The germline gives CDR1 SGHAT, CDR2 FQNNGV. Unmatched junction bases numbered 6, after V lost 3 bases and J lost 4 bases. This CDR3 is CASSFGQGSSTGELFF. DNA for the CDR3: TGTGCCAGCAGCTTTGGACAGGGGTCGAGCACCGGGGAGCTGTTTTTT.

This clone was observed a few times. The chain recombines TRBV13 with TRBJ2-3; 10 bases map to TRBD1. Germline lookup yields CDR1 PRHDT and CDR2 FYEKMQ (reference sequence). This CDR3 comprises 17 residues. The junction had 9 bases not matched to a gene; V was cut back by 5 bases and J by 1 base. The CDR3: CASSRGDRGMGTDTQYF. CDR3 coding DNA: TGTGCCAGCAGCCGAGGGGACAGGGGTATGGGCACAGATACGCAGTATTTT.

The V call is TRBV10-3, the J call TRBJ1-2; tentatively, D is TRBD1 (6 bases). The germline V gene encodes CDR1 ENHRY and CDR2 SYGVKD. V lost 6 bases and J 11 bases, leaving 22 bases between the germline ends. The CDR3 is 14 amino acids. The CDR3 DNA sequence: TGTGCCATCAGGTCGGAAGAGACAGGCCGGGGATACACCTTC. This encodes CAIRSEETGRGYTF.

This sequence joins TRBV21-1 and TRBJ2-6; TRBD2 was called by the table and not checked on the DNA. TRBV21-1 is an annotated pseudogene. This CDR3 region has 20 residues. CDR3: CAEEASRTLVQNSGANVLTF. In DNA, the CDR3 is TGTGCCGAGGAGGCTAGCAGAACGTTGGTTCAAAATTCTGGGGCCAACGTCCTGACTTTC.

The J gene is TRBJ1-2, the V gene TRBV6-5, with D possibly being TRBD1 (5 bases). The CDR3 consists of 12 residues. Germline CDR1 is MNHEY and CDR2 is SVGAGI. V was trimmed by 6 bases and J by 4 bases, leaving 9 bases between them. The DNA of the CDR3 is TGTGCCAGCAGGGTCACAGGCTATGGCTACACCTTC. This sequence encodes CASRVTGYGYTF.

V gene TRBV2 combines with J gene TRBJ2-2, with D tentatively TRBD1 (6 bases). The ends were cut back, 7 bases at V and 4 bases at J, with 16 bases in the middle. CDR3 length: 15 amino acids. The germline CDR1 and CDR2 sequences are SNHLY and FYNNEI. CDR3 DNA: TGTGCCAGCACACGGGACACGGATTCCACCGGGGAGCTGTTTTTT. Its protein is CASTRDTDSTGELFF.

The chain employs TRBV5-1 and TRBJ1-6; TRBD1 matches 7 bases. The V segment lost 4 bases and the J segment 5 bases; nucleotides outside the gene matches: 9. Germline values: CDR1 SGHRS, CDR2 YFSETQ. This CDR3 region has 16 residues. The CDR3 sequence: CASSHERGQDNSPLHF. CDR3 DNA: TGCGCCAGCAGCCACGAAAGAGGACAGGATAATTCACCCCTCCACTTT.